This T cell receptor (beta chain) was retrieved from a study of blood T cell repertoires in COVID-19. As for the study in general: Sample material is recorded as cDNA or gDNA derived from T cells, B-cell-depleted T cells, or PBMCs.

This CDR3 contains 14 residues. CDR1 and CDR2 from the germline V gene are MNHNY and SVGAGI (reference sequence). V lost 6 bases to trimming and J lost 1 base; unmatched junction nucleotides: 3. Repertoires were generated with immunoSEQ multiplex PCR, while TCRdb's copy carries only in-frame clones and drops some. The sample records approximately 170,000 clones, 80% to 90% being singletons. Specimen: peripheral blood. This sequence joins TRBV6-6 and TRBJ2-1, with 7 bases aligning to TRBD2. The clonotype originates from a man younger than 35 who had recovered from COVID-19. CDR3: CASRGGRSYNEQFF. The CDR3 coding sequence is TGTGCCAGCAGGGGGGGGAGATCCTACAATGAGCAGTTCTTC.